This entry lists 10 T cell receptor beta chains sequenced from one sample in a study of blood T cell repertoires in COVID-19. Method: immunoSEQ multiplex PCR; TCRdb's copy keeps in-frame clones and lacks some. The table lists about 130,000 clones, around 87% of them singletons. Sequenced material: peripheral blood. All receptors come from a woman in her sixties or seventies with acute or convalescent COVID-19.

The V gene is TRBV30, the J gene TRBJ2-1; TRBD2 is a possible D gene (6 bases). V was pared by 2 bases and J by 2 bases, with 13 bases between. This CDR3 contains 15 residues. CDR1 is GTSNPN and CDR2 is SVGIG in the germline V gene (reference sequence). CDR3: CAWSRGFLPYNEQFF. The CDR3 nucleotides read TGTGCCTGGAGTCGGGGGTTCCTCCCCTACAATGAGCAGTTCTTC.

The V gene is TRBV19, the J gene TRBJ2-1; D might be TRBD2 (5 bases). The germline V gene has CDR1 LNHDA and CDR2 SQIVND (reference sequence). The V and J ends lost 3 bases and 10 bases respectively, with 19 bases between them. This CDR3 has 15 residues. The CDR3 DNA is TGTGCCAGTAGTATCACAACACTAGGGTCTGGGGAGCAGTTCTTC. Translation: CASSITTLGSGEQFF.

V and J are TRBV30 and TRBJ1-2; D may be TRBD1 (6 bases). CDR3 length: 13 amino acids. V lost 2 bases and J lost 6, with 13 bases in between. The germline V gene has CDR1 GTSNPN and CDR2 SVGIG (reference sequence). The CDR3 reads CAWSYQGLDGYTF. CDR3 nucleotide sequence: TGTGCCTGGAGTTACCAGGGGTTAGATGGCTACACCTTC.

The chain is built from TRBV18 and TRBJ2-1; weak D call: TRBD2 (6 bases). This CDR3 spans 15 amino acids. Deletions cut 0 bases from V and 6 bases from J, with 12 bases between. Germline CDR1 KGHSH, CDR2 LQKENI. Here the CDR3 reads CASSPPSRGGNEQFF. The DNA of the CDR3 is TGTGCCAGCTCACCACCTTCGAGGGGAGGCAATGAGCAGTTCTTC.

This chain joins TRBV3-1 (or the pseudogene TRBV3-2) and TRBJ1-2, with a possible D match to TRBD1 (6 bases). The germline gives CDR1 LGHDT, CDR2 YNNKEL (reference sequence). V was trimmed by 4 bases and J by 9 bases, leaving 18 bases between them. The CDR3 extends over 14 amino acids. The CDR3 loop reads CASSPRTDMARYTF. CDR3 coding DNA: TGTGCCAGCAGCCCCCGGACAGATATGGCTCGCTACACCTTC.

This clone was counted a single time. The genes are TRBV6-6 and TRBJ1-2, with unresolved D. The CDR3 runs to 13 residues. CDR1 is MNHNY and CDR2 is SVGAGI in the germline V gene (reference sequence). Trimming stripped 6 bases from V and 2 bases from J, with 10 bases between. DNA for the CDR3: TGTGCCAGCAGGTCCCCGACAAACTATGGCTACACCTTC. As protein: CASRSPTNYGYTF.

The genes are TRBV7-8 and TRBJ2-2, with TRBD1 matching 8 bases. V dropped 3 bases and J dropped 3; count of bases not matched to a gene: 9. This CDR3 spans 17 amino acids. The germline CDR1 and CDR2 sequences are SGHVS and FQNEAQ. The CDR3 region is CASSFNQGARDTGELFF. CDR3 in DNA: TGTGCCAGCAGCTTTAATCAGGGGGCGCGAGACACCGGGGAGCTGTTTTTT. Complete variable domain (other parts from reference TRBV7-8 and TRBJ2-2): GAGVSQSPRYKVAKRGQDVALRCDPISGHVSLFWYQQALGQGPEFLTYFQNEAQLDKSGLPSDRFFAERPEGSVSTLKIQRTQQEDSAVYLCASSFNQGARDTGELFFGEGSRLTVL.

The chain couples TRBV10-3 to TRBJ1-2; possibly TRBD1 for D (5 bases). The V end lost 11 bases, the J end lost 5 bases, and 18 bases lay between the germline ends. Germline CDR1 is ENHRY and CDR2 is SYGVKD. The CDR3 contains 13 residues. This CDR3 is CASTMQGHYGYTF. The CDR3 coding sequence is TGTGCCTCGACCATGCAGGGCCATTATGGCTACACCTTC.

The chain has TRBV3-1 (or the pseudogene TRBV3-2) and TRBJ1-1, with D possibly being TRBD1 (5 bases). This CDR3 is 14 amino acids long. V lost 4 bases, J lost 1 base, and 10 bases lay in between. Germline CDR1 and CDR2: LGHDT and YNNKEL (reference sequence). The CDR3 DNA reads TGTGCCAGCAGCCCGGGACTCCCGAACACTGAAGCTTTCTTT. As protein: CASSPGLPNTEAFF.

This sequence joins TRBV11-2 and TRBJ2-1, with 7 bases matching TRBD2. Per germline, CDR1 SGHAT and CDR2 FQNNGV. V was clipped by 5 bases and J by 0 bases; unmatched bases: 4. There are 15 residues in the CDR3. The DNA for the CDR3 is TGTGCCAGCAGCCAGAGCGGGGCCTCCTACAATGAGCAGTTCTTC. Encoded protein: CASSQSGASYNEQFF.